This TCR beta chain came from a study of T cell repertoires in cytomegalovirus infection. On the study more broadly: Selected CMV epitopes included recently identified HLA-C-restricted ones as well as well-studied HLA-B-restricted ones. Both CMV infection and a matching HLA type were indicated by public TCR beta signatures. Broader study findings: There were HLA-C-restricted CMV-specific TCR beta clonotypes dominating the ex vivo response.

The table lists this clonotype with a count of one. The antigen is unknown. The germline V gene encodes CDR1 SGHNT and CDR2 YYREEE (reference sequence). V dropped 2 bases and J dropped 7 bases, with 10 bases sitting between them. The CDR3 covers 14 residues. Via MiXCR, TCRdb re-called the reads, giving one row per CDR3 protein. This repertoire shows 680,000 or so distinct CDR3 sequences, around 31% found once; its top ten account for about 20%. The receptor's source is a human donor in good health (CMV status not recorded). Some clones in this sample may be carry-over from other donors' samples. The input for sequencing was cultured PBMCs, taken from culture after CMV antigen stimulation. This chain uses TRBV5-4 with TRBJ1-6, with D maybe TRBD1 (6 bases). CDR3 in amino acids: CASSLEGGNSPLHF. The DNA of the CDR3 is TGTGCCAGCAGCTTAGAGGGGGGGAATTCACCCCTCCACTTT.